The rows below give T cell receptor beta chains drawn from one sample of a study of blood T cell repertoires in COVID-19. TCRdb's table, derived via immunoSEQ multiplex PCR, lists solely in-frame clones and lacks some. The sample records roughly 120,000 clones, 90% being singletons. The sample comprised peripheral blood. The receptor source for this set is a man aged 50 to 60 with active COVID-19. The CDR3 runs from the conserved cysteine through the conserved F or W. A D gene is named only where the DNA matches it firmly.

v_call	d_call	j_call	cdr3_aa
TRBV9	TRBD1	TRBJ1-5	CASSEGQPNQPQHF
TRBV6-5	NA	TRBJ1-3	CATEISGNTIYF
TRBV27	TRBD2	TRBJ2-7	CASRSSGGLYEQYF
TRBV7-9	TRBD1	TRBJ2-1	CASDELGTGAYNEQFF
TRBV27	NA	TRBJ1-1	CASSSTRRELTEAFF
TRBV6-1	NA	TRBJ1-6	CASSELEPPSSYNSPLHF
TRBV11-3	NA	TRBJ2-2	CASSRTTVNTGELFF
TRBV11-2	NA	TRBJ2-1	CASSFSYRDEQFF
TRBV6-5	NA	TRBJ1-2	CASSSRGRGRGGYTF
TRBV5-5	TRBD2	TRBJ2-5	CASSSLAGGLQETQYF
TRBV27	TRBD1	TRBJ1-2	CASSPWDSPSGGYTF
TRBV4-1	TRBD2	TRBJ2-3	CASSQDRGDWTDTQYF
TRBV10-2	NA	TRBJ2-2	CAGRATGLNTGELFF
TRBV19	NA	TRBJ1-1	CASSNGGDTEAFF
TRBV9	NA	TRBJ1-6	CASSVGDGSSYNSPLHF
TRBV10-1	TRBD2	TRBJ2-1	CATLAGAKYGYNEQFF
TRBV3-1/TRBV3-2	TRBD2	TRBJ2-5	CASSQGSTSGGTRDQYF
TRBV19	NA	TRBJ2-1	CASSIDGGSSYNEQFF
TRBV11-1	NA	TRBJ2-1	CASSLDAGTYNEQFF
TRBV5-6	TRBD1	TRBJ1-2	CASSLGTGQGIIYGYTF
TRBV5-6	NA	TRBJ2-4	CASSLAGAKNIQYF
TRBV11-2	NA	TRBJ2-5	CASSSTGGWETQYF
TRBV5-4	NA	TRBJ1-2	CASSSPAGTNNYGYTF
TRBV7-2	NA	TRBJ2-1	CASSLEARPEQFF
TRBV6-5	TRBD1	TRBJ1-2	CASSRGQGNYGYTF
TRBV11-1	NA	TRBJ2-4	CASSEDLSTKNIQYF
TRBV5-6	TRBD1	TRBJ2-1	CASSLDQGVNEQFF
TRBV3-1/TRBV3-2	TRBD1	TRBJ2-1	CASSRNTGTGEAEQFF
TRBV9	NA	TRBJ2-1	CASSVAPDIYNEQFF
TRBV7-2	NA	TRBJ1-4	CASSLNNNEKLFF
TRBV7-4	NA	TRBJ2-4	CASKTGAKNIQYF
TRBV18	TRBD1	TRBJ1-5	CASSQGQGPSNQPQHF
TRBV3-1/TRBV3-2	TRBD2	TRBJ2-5	CASSQPGLADSQETQYF
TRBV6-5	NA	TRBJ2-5	CASSPAWRETQYF
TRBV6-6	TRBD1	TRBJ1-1	CASSRQGAGTEAFF
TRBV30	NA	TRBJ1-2	CAWSTGNYGYTF
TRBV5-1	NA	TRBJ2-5	CASSLSNGGSQETQYF
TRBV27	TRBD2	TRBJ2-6	CASSLGEWEGPGANVLTF
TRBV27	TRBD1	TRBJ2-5	CASSLRGPGETQYF
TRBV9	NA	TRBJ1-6	CASSVLDSSYNSPLHF
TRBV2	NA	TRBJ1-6	CASSLGQLFSSPLHF
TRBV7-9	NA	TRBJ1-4	CASSFSYSNEKLFF
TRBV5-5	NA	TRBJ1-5	CASSFSTSARGNQPQHF
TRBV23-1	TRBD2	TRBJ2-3	CASSQSGERGGATDTQYF
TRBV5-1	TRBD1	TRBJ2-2	CASSLGQGIGELFF
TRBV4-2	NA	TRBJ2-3	CASSIYPGAGTDTQYF
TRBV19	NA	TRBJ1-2	CASRAGREVFGYTF
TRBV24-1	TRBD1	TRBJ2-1	CATSERGLINEQFF
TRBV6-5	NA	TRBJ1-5	CASSFTGSSNQPQHF
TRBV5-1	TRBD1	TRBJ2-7	CASSVDRQGGSYEQYF
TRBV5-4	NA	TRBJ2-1	CASRPSGGLGNEQFF
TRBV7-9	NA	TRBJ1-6	CASSSPRGANYNSPLHF
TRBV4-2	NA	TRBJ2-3	CASSQDRPSVDTQYF